The T cell receptor beta chain described here comes from a study of cytomegalovirus exposure and HLA in healthy donors. General study results and limits: Relative to the approximately 670-donor mean, N-insertions were reportedly fewer in an Asian-associated ancestry cluster in a later analysis.

This clone was detected only a few times. Its target is not known. Primers: 60 Vbeta forward and 13 Jbeta reverse. Using immunoSEQ multiplex PCR, the repertoire was profiled, and TCRdb retains in-frame clones only, with some absent. This repertoire shows some 110,000 clones, around 80% found once; its top ten account for approximately 6.9%. Per the germline V gene, CDR1 is MGHDK and CDR2 is SYGVNS. The CDR3 runs to 14 residues. V was clipped by 4 bases and J by 3 bases, with 12 bases between them. The sequence derives from a man aged 25-45 years in good health and CMV-seropositive. The sequencing sample was made of PBMCs. The genes are TRBV25-1 and TRBJ1-2, with D perhaps matching TRBD1 (5 bases). The CDR3 spells CASSALSRDYGYTF. The DNA for the CDR3 is TGTGCCAGCAGTGCTTTGTCCAGGGACTATGGCTACACCTTC.